The rows below give T cell receptor beta chains drawn from one sample of a study of cytomegalovirus exposure and HLA in healthy donors. Assay: immunoSEQ multiplex PCR; the TCRdb copy retains only in-frame clones and omits some. In the table there are some 150,000 clones, about 82% of which are singletons. The specimen was PBMCs. These receptors all stem from a young woman in good health and CMV-seropositive. Each CDR3 is given with its conserved first and last residue. The D gene is left open where the match is weak. Clone size is shown for a subset of rows, as once, few, many or a class of expanded clone.

>TRBV9|.|TRBJ2-7|TRBD1
CASSATDRATEQYF
TGTGCCAGCAGCGCAACGGACAGGGCTACCGAGCAGTACTTC
>TRBV9|.|TRBJ2-1|TRBD2
CASSVSGGPSYNEQFF
TGTGCCAGCAGCGTCTCGGGGGGGCCTTCCTACAATGAGCAGTTCTTC
>TRBV7-2|.|TRBJ2-5|TRBD1
CASSYQAGTGETQYF
TGTGCCAGCAGCTACCAGGCCGGGACAGGGGAGACCCAGTACTTC
>TRBV12-5|.|TRBJ2-5|TRBD2
CASGPLAGAQETQYF
TGTGCTAGTGGACCATTAGCGGGGGCACAAGAGACCCAGTACTTC
>TRBV27|.|TRBJ2-7|.
CASTLRELTYEQYF
TGTGCCAGCACCCTCCGGGAGCTTACCTACGAGCAGTACTTC
>TRBV4-3|.|TRBJ2-7|.
CASSQDGLGEQYF
TGCGCCAGCAGCCAAGACGGCCTAGGAGAGCAGTACTTC
>TRBV6-1|.|TRBJ1-2|.
CASLWAPGGGYTF
TGTGCCAGCCTGTGGGCTCCCGGTGGAGGCTACACCTTC
>TRBV5-5|once|TRBJ1-3|.
CASSLGQTDPPGNTIYF
TGTGCCAGCAGCTTGGGGCAGACAGACCCGCCTGGAAACACCATATATTTT
>TRBV7-2|.|TRBJ1-4|.
CASSLHTVGAGEKLFF
TGTGCCAGCAGCTTACATACAGTGGGGGCTGGTGAAAAACTGTTTTTT
>TRBV5-4|.|TRBJ1-1|.
CASSFMNTEAFF
TGTGCCAGCAGCTTCATGAACACTGAAGCTTTCTTT
>TRBV9|.|TRBJ2-1|TRBD1
CASSLQGQNNEQFF
TGTGCCAGCAGCTTACAGGGGCAAAACAATGAGCAGTTCTTC
>TRBV7-6|.|TRBJ1-2|.
CASSPRSGARYGYTF
TGTGCCAGCAGCCCGAGGTCAGGGGCGCGCTATGGCTACACCTTC
>TRBV30|once|TRBJ1-6|.
CAWRVLANSPLHF
TGTGCCTGGAGGGTCCTAGCAAATTCACCCCTCCACTTT
>TRBV6-4|.|TRBJ2-1|.
CASSDTYRRGFYNEQFF
TGTGCCAGCAGTGACACCTATCGTCGAGGGTTCTACAATGAGCAGTTCTTC
>TRBV5-1|.|TRBJ2-1|.
CASSLMGAGMGEQFF
TGCGCCAGCAGCTTGATGGGCGCAGGGATGGGTGAGCAGTTCTTC
>TRBV4-3|.|TRBJ1-2|.
CASSQGRWGGDGYTF
TGCGCCAGCAGCCAAGGAAGGTGGGGAGGCGATGGCTACACCTTC
>TRBV11-2|.|TRBJ1-2|.
CASSLGAYGYTF
TGTGCCAGCAGCTTAGGGGCCTATGGCTACACCTTC
>TRBV6-6|.|TRBJ1-6|.
CASSSSLGTGFSPLHF
TGTGCCAGCAGTTCCTCCCTTGGCACAGGGTTTTCACCCCTCCACTTT
>TRBV4-1|few|TRBJ1-2|TRBD1
CASSHPGQRYGYTF
TGCGCCAGCAGCCACCCGGGACAGAGGTATGGCTACACCTTC
>TRBV7-3|.|TRBJ2-5|TRBD2
CASSLSGGAVETQYF
TGTGCCAGCAGCCTCAGCGGGGGGGCCGTAGAGACCCAGTACTTC
>TRBV4-2|.|TRBJ2-1|.
CASSQEKGGYNEQFF
TGTGCCAGCAGCCAAGAGAAGGGGGGGTACAATGAGCAGTTCTTC
>TRBV7-2|.|TRBJ1-1|TRBD1
CASSFRGQAEAFF
TGTGCCAGCAGCTTCCGTGGACAGGCTGAAGCTTTCTTT
>TRBV5-1|.|TRBJ2-7|.
CASSPAMGSSYEQYF
TGCGCCAGCAGTCCGGCAATGGGGAGCTCCTACGAGCAGTACTTC
>TRBV5-6|.|TRBJ1-1|.
CASLYGAGWTEAFF
TGTGCCAGCCTATATGGGGCAGGGTGGACTGAAGCTTTCTTT
>TRBV18|.|TRBJ1-5|TRBD1
CASSLTGGREVSNQPQHF
TGTGCCAGCTCACTAACAGGGGGCAGAGAAGTTAGCAATCAGCCCCAGCATTTT
>TRBV7-7|.|TRBJ1-2|.
CASSCPETGSKSNYGYTF
TGTGCCAGCAGCTGCCCGGAGACAGGCTCAAAGAGCAACTATGGCTACACCTTC
>TRBV18|few|TRBJ2-7|TRBD1
CASSPLPTGQMTEQYF
TGTGCCAGCTCACCCCTGCCGACAGGGCAGATGACCGAGCAGTACTTC
>TRBV19|.|TRBJ1-1|.
CASSMRGAEAFF
TGTGCCAGTAGTATGCGGGGCGCTGAAGCTTTCTTT
>TRBV9|.|TRBJ1-2|.
CASSVGDRPYGYTF
TGTGCCAGCAGCGTAGGCGACAGGCCCTATGGCTACACCTTC
>TRBV7-9|.|TRBJ1-6|.
CASSSSVGSPLHF
TGTGCCAGCAGCTCGTCGGTCGGGTCACCCCTCCACTTT
>TRBV7-3|.|TRBJ1-5|TRBD1
CASSPTGGDQPQHF
TGTGCCAGCAGCCCGACAGGGGGGGATCAGCCCCAGCATTTT
>TRBV9|.|TRBJ2-3|TRBD2
CASSVDWRGGSDTQYF
TGTGCCAGCAGCGTAGACTGGCGGGGGGGCTCAGATACGCAGTATTTT
>TRBV27|.|TRBJ2-5|TRBD2
CASSALAGGYQETQYF
TGTGCCAGCAGTGCGCTAGCGGGGGGATACCAAGAGACCCAGTACTTC
>TRBV6-4|.|TRBJ2-1|.
CASSDRRGRDLDEQFF
TGTGCCAGCAGTGACAGGAGGGGGCGAGATTTAGATGAGCAGTTCTTC
>TRBV15|.|TRBJ2-7|.
CATSRKAGAGEQYF
TGTGCCACCAGCAGAAAGGCAGGGGCCGGGGAGCAGTACTTC
>TRBV6-5|.|TRBJ1-1|TRBD1
CASSLDRVEAFF
TGTGCCAGCAGCCTGGACAGGGTAGAAGCTTTCTTT
>TRBV7-9|.|TRBJ2-3|.
CASSLGGPQDTQYF
TGTGCCAGCAGCTTAGGAGGGCCCCAAGATACGCAGTATTTT
>TRBV7-6|.|TRBJ2-1|.
CASSPTGGKQFF
TGTGCCAGCAGCCCAACCGGGGGAAAGCAGTTCTTC
>TRBV7-3|few|TRBJ2-5|.
CASSLTGEQETQYF
TGTGCCAGCAGCTTAACAGGGGAACAAGAGACCCAGTACTTC
>TRBV19|.|TRBJ1-6|.
CASRGVNNSPLHF
TGTGCCAGTAGGGGCGTTAATAATTCACCCCTCCACTTT
>TRBV6-6|few|TRBJ1-4|.
CASSTRKGGNEKLFF
TGTGCCAGCAGTACACGGAAAGGCGGAAATGAAAAACTGTTTTTT
>TRBV11-2|.|TRBJ1-4|.
CASSHAGATNEKLFF
TGTGCCAGCAGCCATGCAGGGGCAACTAATGAAAAACTGTTTTTT
>TRBV2|.|TRBJ2-5|TRBD2
CASKHTSGGETQYF
TGTGCCAGCAAGCATACTAGCGGGGGTGAGACCCAGTACTTC
>TRBV7-8|once|TRBJ2-3|.
CASSPERISTDTQYF
TGTGCCAGCAGCCCCGAGAGAATCAGCACAGATACGCAGTATTTT
>TRBV7-9|.|TRBJ1-3|.
CASTRDNSGNTIYF
TGTGCCAGCACCCGAGACAACTCTGGAAACACCATATATTTT
>TRBV27|once|TRBJ2-7|.
CASSSSGGKRYEQYF
TGTGCCAGCAGTTCCTCAGGGGGGAAAAGGTACGAGCAGTACTTC